The source of this TCR beta chain is a study of shared clonotypes between healthy human individuals. Study-wide background: CD4 naive and memory got three plates each, CD8 naive two, CD8 memory one. Regarding the study as a whole: Donors were few, which limited the genetic and exposure-history diversity represented.

Only in-frame clones appear in the TCRdb table, and some are missing; sequencing was by immunoSEQ multiplex PCR. The table lists about 1,900,000 clones, just under 95% of them singletons, with more than 0.9% in the top ten. Worth noting for this clone: Its target is unknown.

Cells designated naive CD8 were CD45RO-negative and were positively selected for CCR7, with terminally differentiated effector memory CD45RA+ cells excluded. Healthy adults negative for HIV, lacking recent acute infections or vaccinations, served as donors. Sequenced sample: naive CD8+ T cells sorted from blood. The sequence came from a man aged 18 to 30 in good health.

The CDR3 here is CASSSDSGGYNEQFF. CDR3 sequence (DNA): TGTGCCAGCAGCTCGGATAGCGGGGGTTACAATGAGCAGTTCTTC. The rearrangement uses TRBV7-3 and TRBJ2-1, with TRBD2 matching 9 bases. The CDR3 extends over 15 amino acids. V shed 4 bases, J shed 4 bases, and the junction held 5 bases outside the gene matches. The germline gives CDR1 SGHTA, CDR2 FQGTGA.